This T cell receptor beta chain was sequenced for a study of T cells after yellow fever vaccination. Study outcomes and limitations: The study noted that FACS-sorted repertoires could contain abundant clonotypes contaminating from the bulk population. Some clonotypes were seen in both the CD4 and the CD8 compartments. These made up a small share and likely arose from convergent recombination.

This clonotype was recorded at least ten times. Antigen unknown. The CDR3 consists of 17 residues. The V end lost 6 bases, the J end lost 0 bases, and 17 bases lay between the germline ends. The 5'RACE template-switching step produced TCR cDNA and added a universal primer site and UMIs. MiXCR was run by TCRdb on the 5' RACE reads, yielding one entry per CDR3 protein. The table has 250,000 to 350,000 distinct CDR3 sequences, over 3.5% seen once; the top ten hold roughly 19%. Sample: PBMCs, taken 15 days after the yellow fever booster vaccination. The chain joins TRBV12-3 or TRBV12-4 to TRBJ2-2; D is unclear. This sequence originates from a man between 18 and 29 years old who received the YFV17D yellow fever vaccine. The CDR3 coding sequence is TGTGCCAGCAGATCTACAGCAGGATACGCGAACACCGGGGAGCTGTTTTTT. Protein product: CASRSTAGYANTGELFF.